One sample yielded the 8 T cell receptor beta chains listed below, sequenced in a study of blood T cells in healthy people across ages. Alongside a J-beta primer mix, a sample-barcoded 5' primer served in a second PCR lasting about 7 to 12 cycles. In TCRdb, the 5' RACE reads were re-called with MiXCR into one record per CDR3 protein. The repertoire has approximately 580,000 distinct CDR3 sequences, under 30% of them found once; the top ten carry approximately 10%. The same data also contributed to another study, on T cells of mothers and their children.

The sample was blood. These receptors were obtained from a boy aged 5-17 years in good health.

This clonotype was observed a few times. This CDR3 reads CASSLGSGDQPQHF. The CDR3 coding sequence is TGTGCCAGCAGTTTGGGCTCGGGGGATCAGCCCCAGCATTTT. V usage is TRBV12-3 or TRBV12-4 and J usage is TRBJ1-5; possibly TRBD1 for D (5 bases). CDR3 length: 14 amino acids. V lost 3 bases and J lost 5, with 11 bases in between.

This clonotype was counted only a few times. The J gene is TRBJ1-1, the V gene TRBV20-1, with 10 positions matching TRBD1. CDR1 DFQATT and CDR2 SNEGSKA come from the germline V gene (reference sequence). The CDR3 contains 15 residues. With V trimmed by 3 bases and J by 4 bases, 8 bases remained unmatched. CDR3 sequence (DNA): TGCAGTGCTAGGGCGACAGGGGGCTGGCTCACTGAAGCTTTCTTT. As protein: CSARATGGWLTEAFF.

This clonotype was detected a few times. V usage is TRBV27 and J usage is TRBJ1-5; maybe TRBD1 (6 bases). Germline lookup yields CDR1 MNHEY and CDR2 SMNVEV (reference sequence). This CDR3 comprises 16 residues. V lost 0 bases, J lost 0 bases, and 9 bases lay in between. The CDR3 spells CASSLSTGNSNQPQHF. The CDR3 DNA reads as TGTGCCAGCAGTTTATCGACAGGCAATAGCAATCAGCCCCAGCATTTT.

V usage is TRBV24-1 and J usage is TRBJ2-2; TRBD1 is a possible D gene (5 bases). Germline CDR1 KGHDR, CDR2 SFDVKD. The V end was cut by 6 bases, the J end by 4 bases, with 8 bases between. CDR3 length: 13 residues. CDR3 loop: CATSNQGTGELFF. Here the CDR3 DNA reads TGTGCCACCAGTAATCAGGGCACCGGGGAGCTGTTTTTT.

This clonotype was seen more than once but under ten times. The chain employs TRBV6-4 and TRBJ2-1; 11 bases are shared with TRBD2. V lost 2 bases and J lost 9; bases outside the gene matches: 6. The CDR3 contains 15 residues. Germline values: CDR1 MRHNA, CDR2 SNTAGT. CDR3 sequence reads: CASSDALAGEVEQFF. The CDR3 DNA follows: TGTGCCAGCAGTGACGCACTAGCGGGGGAGGTTGAGCAGTTCTTC.

The rearrangement uses TRBV28 and TRBJ2-1; tentatively, D is TRBD1 (5 bases). Per germline, CDR1 MDHEN and CDR2 SYDVKM. The CDR3 is made up of 16 amino acids. V shed 7 bases and J shed 0 bases, with 16 bases lying between them. This CDR3 reads CASTQGALSSYNEQFF. As DNA, the CDR3 is TGTGCCAGCACCCAAGGGGCCTTGAGCTCCTACAATGAGCAGTTCTTC.

V gene TRBV28 combines with J gene TRBJ2-3; 8 bases are a match to TRBD1. Germline V gives CDR1 MDHEN, CDR2 SYDVKM. The CDR3 is made up of 16 amino acids. The J segment lost 3 bases and the V segment lost 7 bases, leaving 12 bases of the junction unmatched. CDR3 loop: CASIVSPGQDTDTQYF. The CDR3 coding sequence is TGTGCCAGCATTGTCTCCCCGGGACAGGATACAGATACGCAGTATTTT.

The V and J genes are TRBV25-1 and TRBJ2-6; D is unresolved. The V gene lost 10 bases and the J gene lost 0 bases, with 7 bases spanning the gap. Germline lookup yields CDR1 MGHDK and CDR2 SYGVNS. There are 13 residues in the CDR3. The CDR3 protein is CATSSSGANVLTF. Written as DNA, the CDR3 is TGTGCCACCTCTAGCTCTGGGGCCAACGTCCTGACTTTC. The full variable domain, its missing parts supplied by reference TRBV25-1 and TRBJ2-6, is EADIYQTPRYLVIGTGKKITLECSQTMGHDKMYWYQQDPGMELHLIHYSYGVNSTEKGDLSSESTVSRIRTEHFPLTLESARPSHTSQYLCATSSSGANVLTFGAGSRLTVL.